The present TCR beta chain was sequenced within a study of tumor-infiltrating lymphocytes in localized non-small cell lung cancer. At the level of the study: The cohort mixed smokers and never-smokers, several histologies, and some post-neoadjuvant-chemotherapy samples.

The method was immunoSEQ multiplex PCR; TCRdb's version includes in-frame clones alone and lacks a portion of them. The data show 3,600 or so clones, about four fifths seen once. Losses at the gene ends were 5 bases for V and 5 bases for J; bases not matched to a gene: 10. Germline V gene sequence: CDR1 SEHNR, CDR2 FQNEAQ (reference sequence). CDR3 length: 15 amino acids. What was sequenced was uninvolved lung tissue not adjacent to the tumor. The rearrangement joins TRBV7-9 to TRBJ2-5; TRBD2 aligns across 8 bases. The source of this sequence is a human donor with non-small cell lung cancer. As DNA, the CDR3 is TGTGCCAGCAGCCCCAAGCGGGAGTCGAAGGAGACCCAGTACTTC. Amino acid sequence: CASSPKRESKETQYF.